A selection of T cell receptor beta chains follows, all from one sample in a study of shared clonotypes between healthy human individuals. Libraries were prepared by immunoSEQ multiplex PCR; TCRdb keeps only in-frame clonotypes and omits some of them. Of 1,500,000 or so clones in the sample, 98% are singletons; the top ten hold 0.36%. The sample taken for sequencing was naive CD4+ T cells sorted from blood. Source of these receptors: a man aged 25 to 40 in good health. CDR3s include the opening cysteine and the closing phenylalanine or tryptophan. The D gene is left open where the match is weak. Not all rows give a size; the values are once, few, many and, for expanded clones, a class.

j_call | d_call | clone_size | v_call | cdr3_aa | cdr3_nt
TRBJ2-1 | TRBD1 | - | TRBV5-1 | CASSLTPGQGVTNEQFF | TGCGCCAGCAGCTTGACCCCGGGACAGGGGGTTACAAATGAGCAGTTCTTC
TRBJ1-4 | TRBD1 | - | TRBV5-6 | CASSRGIDRVSTNEKLFF | TGTGCCAGCAGCAGGGGTATTGACAGGGTATCAACTAATGAAAAACTGTTTTTT
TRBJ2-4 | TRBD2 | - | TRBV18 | CASSPSSGSRADIQYF | TGTGCCAGCTCACCATCTAGCGGGAGTCGGGCGGACATTCAGTACTTC
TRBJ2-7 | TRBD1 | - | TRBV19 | CASRVTGERAEQYF | TGTGCCAGTAGGGTGACAGGGGAAAGGGCCGAGCAGTACTTC
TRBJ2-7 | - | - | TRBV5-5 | CASSSIAGRATYEQYF | TGTGCCAGCAGCTCGATCGCAGGCCGAGCGACCTACGAGCAGTACTTC
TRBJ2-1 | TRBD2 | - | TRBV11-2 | CASSTRLAGSYNEQFF | TGTGCCAGCAGCACCCGGCTAGCGGGAAGTTACAATGAGCAGTTCTTC
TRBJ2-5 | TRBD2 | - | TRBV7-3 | CASSLTRAGGETQYF | TGTGCCAGCAGCTTAACCCGAGCGGGAGGAGAGACCCAGTACTTC
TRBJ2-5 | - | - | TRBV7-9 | CASSSQNGETQYF | TGTGCCAGCAGCTCCCAGAACGGGGAGACCCAGTACTTC
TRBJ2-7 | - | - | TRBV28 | CASFPAGREQYF | TGTGCCAGCTTTCCGGCAGGGCGGGAGCAGTACTTC
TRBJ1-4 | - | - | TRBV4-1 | CASSLLLATNEKLFF | TGCGCCAGCAGCCTACTTCTTGCAACTAATGAAAAACTGTTTTTT
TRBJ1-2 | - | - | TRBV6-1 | CASSEAIVYYGYTF | TGTGCCAGCAGTGAAGCGATAGTTTACTATGGCTACACCTTC
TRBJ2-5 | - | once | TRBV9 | CASSVGGETQYF | TGTGCCAGCAGCGTAGGGGGCGAGACCCAGTACTTC
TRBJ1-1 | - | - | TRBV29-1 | CSVSIRDAFDAFF | TGCAGCGTCTCGATCCGGGACGCCTTCGACGCTTTCTTT
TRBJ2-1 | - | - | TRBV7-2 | CASSSARHNEQFF | TGTGCCAGCAGCTCGGCTAGGCACAATGAGCAGTTCTTC
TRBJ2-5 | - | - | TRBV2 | CASNRRGGQKSRETQYF | TGTGCCAGCAACAGGAGAGGAGGACAGAAAAGTAGAGAGACCCAGTACTTC
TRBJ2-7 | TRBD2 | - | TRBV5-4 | CASSETSGEQYF | TGTGCCAGCAGCGAGACTAGCGGGGAGCAGTACTTC
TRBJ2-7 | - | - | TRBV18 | CASSPGASYEQYF | TGTGCCAGCTCACCAGGGGCCTCGTACGAGCAGTACTTC
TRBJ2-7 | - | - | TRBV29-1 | CSVAEGANVIGEQYF | TGCAGCGTTGCGGAGGGGGCTAATGTTATCGGCGAGCAGTACTTC
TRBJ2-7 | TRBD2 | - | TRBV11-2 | CASSLGTSGSHEQYF | TGTGCCAGCAGCTTAGGTACTAGCGGGAGTCACGAGCAGTACTTC
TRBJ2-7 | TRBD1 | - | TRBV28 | CASNRVWDSSYEQYF | TGTGCCAGCAATCGCGTGTGGGACAGCTCCTACGAGCAGTACTTC
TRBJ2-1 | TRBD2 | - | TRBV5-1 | CASSYLAGGHYNEQFF | TGCGCCAGCAGTTATTTAGCGGGAGGCCACTACAATGAGCAGTTCTTC
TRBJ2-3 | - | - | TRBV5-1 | CASGQTRTDTQYF | TGCGCCAGCGGCCAGACCCGCACAGATACGCAGTATTTT
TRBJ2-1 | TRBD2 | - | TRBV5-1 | CASSYRRLAGGPQDEQFF | TGCGCCAGCAGCTACCGCCGGTTAGCGGGAGGGCCCCAGGATGAGCAGTTCTTC
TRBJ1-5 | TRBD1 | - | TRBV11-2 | CASSPPTGRNQPQHF | TGTGCCAGCAGCCCGCCGACAGGGAGGAATCAGCCCCAGCATTTT
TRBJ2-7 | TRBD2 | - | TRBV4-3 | CASSQAYSGRDAYEQYF | TGCGCCAGCAGCCAAGCCTATAGCGGGAGGGATGCCTACGAGCAGTACTTC
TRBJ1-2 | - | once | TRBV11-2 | CASSLVGGYGYTF | TGTGCCAGCAGCTTAGTGGGGGGCTATGGCTACACCTTC
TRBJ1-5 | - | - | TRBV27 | CASSFRSNQPQHF | TGTGCCAGCAGTTTCCGGAGCAATCAGCCCCAGCATTTT
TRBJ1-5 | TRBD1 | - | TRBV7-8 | CASSPDRGHNQPQHF | TGTGCCAGCAGCCCTGACAGGGGGCACAATCAGCCCCAGCATTTT
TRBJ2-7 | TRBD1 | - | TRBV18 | CASSLGTGGEQYF | TGTGCCAGCTCACTGGGGACAGGCGGCGAGCAGTACTTC
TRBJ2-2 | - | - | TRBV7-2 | CASSLAHADELFF | TGTGCCAGCAGCTTAGCACACGCCGACGAGCTGTTTTTT
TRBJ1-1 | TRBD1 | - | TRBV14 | CASSQDSLTGNAGAFF | TGTGCCAGCAGCCAAGATTCTTTGACAGGGAATGCCGGAGCTTTCTTT
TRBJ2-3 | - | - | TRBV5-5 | CASSLRTGSTDTQYF | TGTGCCAGCAGCCTTCGGACGGGAAGCACAGATACGCAGTATTTT
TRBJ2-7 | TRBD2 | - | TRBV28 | CASSLTSGTMTSYEQYF | TGTGCCAGCAGTTTGACTAGCGGGACTATGACTTCCTACGAGCAGTACTTC
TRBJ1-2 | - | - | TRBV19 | CASSFRANYGYTF | TGTGCCAGTAGTTTCAGAGCCAACTATGGCTACACCTTC
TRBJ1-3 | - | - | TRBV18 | CASSPSLDSNGNTIYF | TGTGCCAGCTCACCTAGTCTGGACAGTAACGGAAACACCATATATTTT
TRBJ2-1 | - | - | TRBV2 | CASRPRDIPNEQFF | TGTGCCAGCAGGCCCAGGGACATTCCCAATGAGCAGTTCTTC
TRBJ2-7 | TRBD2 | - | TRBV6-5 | CASSYGTSGTYEQYF | TGTGCCAGCAGTTACGGGACTAGCGGAACCTACGAGCAGTACTTC
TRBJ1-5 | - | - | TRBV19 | CASSSRHYSNQPQHF | TGTGCCAGTAGTAGCAGACATTATAGCAATCAGCCCCAGCATTTT
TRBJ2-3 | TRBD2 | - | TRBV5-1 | CASSLERDTDTQYF | TGCGCCAGCAGCTTGGAGCGGGACACAGATACGCAGTATTTT
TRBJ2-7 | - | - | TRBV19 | CASSIIPQGEQYF | TGTGCCAGTAGTATAATCCCACAGGGCGAGCAGTACTTC
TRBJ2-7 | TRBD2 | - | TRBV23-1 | CASTRTSGTYEQYF | TGCGCCAGCACTCGGACTAGCGGGACCTACGAGCAGTACTTC
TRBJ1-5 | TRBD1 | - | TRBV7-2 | CASSSRVAGTGWNQPQHF | TGTGCCAGCAGCTCCCGGGTCGCCGGGACAGGGTGGAATCAGCCCCAGCATTTT
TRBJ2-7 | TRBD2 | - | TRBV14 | CASSHPLRAGGPYEQYF | TGTGCCAGCAGCCACCCTTTAAGGGCGGGAGGGCCTTACGAGCAGTACTTC
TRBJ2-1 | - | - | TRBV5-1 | CASSHTRSSYNEQFF | TGCGCCAGCAGCCACACCCGTAGCTCCTACAATGAGCAGTTCTTC
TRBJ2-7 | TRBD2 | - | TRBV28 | CASSSMGSGRTYEQYF | TGTGCCAGCAGTTCCATGGGTAGCGGGAGGACCTACGAGCAGTACTTC
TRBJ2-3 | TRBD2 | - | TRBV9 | CASSVDPTGGVTDTQYF | TGTGCCAGCAGCGTAGATCCAACGGGAGGTGTCACAGATACGCAGTATTTT
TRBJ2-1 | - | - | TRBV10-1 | CASSDPVAPGQFF | TGCGCCAGCAGTGATCCTGTGGCCCCTGGGCAGTTCTTC
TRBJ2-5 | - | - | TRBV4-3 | CASSQTTGGETQYF | TGCGCCAGCAGCCAAACGACAGGTGGGGAGACCCAGTACTTC
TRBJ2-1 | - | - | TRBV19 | CASGVGAGNEQFF | TGTGCCAGTGGGGTGGGAGCGGGCAATGAGCAGTTCTTC
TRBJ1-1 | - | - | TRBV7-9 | CASSLTPNTEAFF | TGTGCCAGCAGTTTAACACCGAACACTGAAGCTTTCTTT
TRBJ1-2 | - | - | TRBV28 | CASSSGNYGYTF | TGTGCCAGCAGTTCTGGTAACTATGGCTACACCTTC
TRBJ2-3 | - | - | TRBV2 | CASKWFSTDTQYF | TGTGCCAGCAAGTGGTTCAGCACAGATACGCAGTATTTT
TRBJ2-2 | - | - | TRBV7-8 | CASSLPPGGIPTGELFF | TGTGCCAGCAGCTTACCCCCTGGGGGGATCCCCACCGGGGAGCTGTTTTTT
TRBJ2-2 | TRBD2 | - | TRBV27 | CASSFSGSYGYTGELFF | TGTGCCAGCAGTTTTAGCGGGAGTTACGGGTACACCGGGGAGCTGTTTTTT
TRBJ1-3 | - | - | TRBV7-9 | CASSLGAGGNTIYF | TGTGCCAGCAGCTTAGGGGCTGGTGGAAACACCATATATTTT